The 10 T cell receptor beta chains below come from one sample, sequenced in a study of T cell repertoires in cytomegalovirus infection. In TCRdb, the reads were re-called with MiXCR into one record per CDR3 protein. The data contain roughly 570,000 distinct CDR3 sequences, about 39% of them singletons. Their specific antigens are unknown. The material sequenced was cultured PBMCs, taken from culture after CMV antigen stimulation. The receptors here all came from a human donor in good health (CMV status not recorded). Some clones in this sample may be carry-over from other donors' samples.

This clonotype was recorded at least ten times. This rearrangement joins TRBV7-6 to TRBJ2-2; tentatively, D is TRBD2 (7 bases). The CDR3 covers 16 residues. Looked up from germline, CDR1 is SGHVS and CDR2 is FNYEAQ. V was clipped by 6 bases and J by 4 bases, with 18 bases between them. As DNA, the CDR3 is TGTGCCAGCAGACCCGGGGGGCAGGGAGGCACCGGGGAGCTGTTTTTT. Amino acids: CASRPGGQGGTGELFF.

This clonotype has just a few counts. The V and J genes are TRBV4-3 and TRBJ2-3; 7 positions match TRBD1. V was clipped by 0 bases and J by 2 bases; unmatched bases: 17. The germline V gene has CDR1 LGHNA and CDR2 YSLEER. The length of the CDR3 is 20 residues. The CDR3 coding sequence is TGCGCCAGCAGCCAAGATATGACAGGGATAGGAAGGGTACACACAGATACGCAGTATTTT. It translates to CASSQDMTGIGRVHTDTQYF.

This clonotype turned up a few times. The V gene is TRBV7-6, the J gene TRBJ2-5; 8 bases align to TRBD1. Germline CDR1 is SGHVS and CDR2 is FNYEAQ. The CDR3 runs 14 residues. V shed 7 bases and J 5 bases; nucleotides not matched to a gene: 9. The CDR3 protein is CASTTAGGGETQYF. The CDR3 nucleotides read TGTGCCAGCACAACGGCAGGGGGCGGTGAGACCCAGTACTTC.

The rearrangement joins TRBV2 to TRBJ2-3; 8 bases match TRBD2. Unmatched junction bases numbered 8, after V lost 4 bases and J lost 5 bases. From germline, CDR1 is SNHLY and CDR2 FYNNEI. The CDR3 is 15 residues long. The CDR3 sequence: CASSGPGGRGDTQYF. CDR3 bases: TGTGCCAGCAGTGGTCCGGGAGGGCGGGGAGATACGCAGTATTTT.

This chain links TRBV19 with TRBJ2-3; D call uncertain. Germline lookup yields CDR1 LNHDA and CDR2 SQIVND (reference sequence). The CDR3 has 18 residues. The ends were cut back, 6 bases at V and 2 bases at J, with 24 bases in the middle. CDR3 residues: CASSLHPARRLYTDTQYF. As DNA, the CDR3 is TGTGCCAGTAGCTTACACCCTGCAAGGAGACTTTACACAGATACGCAGTATTTT.

V and J are TRBV12-3 or TRBV12-4 and TRBJ2-7, with D tentatively TRBD1 (6 bases). Trimming pared 0 bases from V and 3 bases from J, leaving 9 bases between. This CDR3 is built from 14 residues. DNA of the CDR3: TGTGCCAGCAGTTTAGCGGGGGCCAACTACGAGCAGTACTTC. Its translation: CASSLAGANYEQYF.

Only a few counts were recorded for this clonotype. CDR3 in DNA: TGTGCCACCAGCAGAGTGCCCTCATTGACAGGAAACACCATATATTTT. Its protein product is CATSRVPSLTGNTIYF. The chain employs TRBV15 and TRBJ1-3, with unresolved D. Germline V CDR1 and CDR2: LNHNV, YYDKDF (reference sequence). The CDR3 spans 16 residues. Trimming pared 1 base from V and 4 bases from J, leaving 14 bases between.

The genes are TRBV2 and TRBJ1-2; D uncertain. Deletions cut 6 bases from V and 8 bases from J, with 16 bases between. Per germline, CDR1 SNHLY and CDR2 FYNNEI. The CDR3 runs 13 residues. As DNA, the CDR3 is TGTGCCAGCAGCTCTGACACCCTCAGCGGCTACACCTTC. Translation: CASSSDTLSGYTF.

In this sample, this clonotype turned up a few times. The V and J genes are TRBV2 and TRBJ2-5, with 8 bases matching TRBD2. Trimming removed 7 bases from V and 2 bases from J; junction bases left unmatched: 6. Per the germline V gene, CDR1 is SNHLY and CDR2 is FYNNEI. The CDR3 runs 14 residues. CDR3 coding DNA: TGTGCCAGCACTTTTGGCGGGAGGCAAGAGACCCAGTACTTC. Residues: CASTFGGRQETQYF.

The V and J genes are TRBV11-2 and TRBJ2-5; TRBD1 matches at 7 bases. The CDR3 loop spans 14 amino acids. The trim removed 4 bases at V and 5 bases at J, leaving 7 bases unmatched. The germline V gene has CDR1 SGHAT and CDR2 FQNNGV. The CDR3 loop is CASSSTGIGETQYF. CDR3 nucleotides: TGTGCCAGCAGCTCGACAGGGATCGGGGAGACCCAGTACTTC.